This TCR beta chain was sequenced for a study of T cells in Graves' hyperthyroidism and ophthalmopathy. V lost 5 bases, J lost 6 bases, and 8 bases lay in between. This CDR3 region has 11 residues. Germline CDR1 and CDR2: MNHEY and SVGEGT. This clonotype came up many times. Researchers amplified the TCR beta CDR3 regions from RNA transcripts. HTBI primers were used for first-round RT-PCR of the TCR CDR3. Using its own MiXCR run on the multiplex PCR reads, TCRdb lists one record per CDR3 protein. The top ten hold 15% to 20% of the sample, which has hundreds of thousands of distinct CDR3 sequences, approximately 15% seen once.

The chain is built from TRBV6-2 or TRBV6-3 and TRBJ2-7; the D is unclear. The clonotype was recovered from a woman younger than 35 with Graves' hyperthyroidism. Sequenced material: blood. DNA for the CDR3: TGTGCCAGCAGTCCCTCGTCCGAGCAGTACTTC. This gives the protein CASSPSSEQYF.